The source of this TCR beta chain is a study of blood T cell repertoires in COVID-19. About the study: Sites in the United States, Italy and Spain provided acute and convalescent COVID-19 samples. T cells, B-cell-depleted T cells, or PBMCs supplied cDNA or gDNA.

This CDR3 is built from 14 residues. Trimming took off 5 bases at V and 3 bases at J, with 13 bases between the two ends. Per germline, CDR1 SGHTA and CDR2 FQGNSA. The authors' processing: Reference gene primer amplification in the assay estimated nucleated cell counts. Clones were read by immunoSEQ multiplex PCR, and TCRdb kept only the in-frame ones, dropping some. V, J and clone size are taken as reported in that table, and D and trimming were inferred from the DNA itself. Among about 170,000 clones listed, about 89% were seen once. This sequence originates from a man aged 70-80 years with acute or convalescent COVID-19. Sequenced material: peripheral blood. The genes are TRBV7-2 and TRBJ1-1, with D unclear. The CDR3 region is CASSREWQDTEAFF. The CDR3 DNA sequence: TGTGCCAGCAGCAGAGAATGGCAGGACACTGAAGCTTTCTTT.